These 21 T cell receptor beta chains were all obtained from the same sample, sequenced in a study of shared clonotypes between healthy human individuals. Naive CD8 cells, CD45RO-negative and positively selected for CCR7, excluded terminally differentiated effector memory CD45RA+ cells. Sequencing used immunoSEQ multiplex PCR; TCRdb keeps in-frame clones, though not all of them. The repertoire holds millions of clones, with about 95% as singletons. The specimen sequenced was naive CD8+ T cells sorted from blood. These receptors were taken from a young man in good health.

The rearrangement joins TRBV7-9 to TRBJ1-5, with D uncertain. Trimming took 5 bases from V and 0 from J, leaving 20 bases between them. CDR1 and CDR2 (germline): SEHNR, FQNEAQ (reference sequence). This CDR3 has 18 residues. The CDR3 sequence: CASSHVGFSDDSNQPQHF. In DNA, the CDR3 is TGTGCCAGCAGCCACGTCGGGTTTTCAGACGATAGCAATCAGCCCCAGCATTTT.

The rearrangement uses TRBV7-6 and TRBJ2-7; 9 bases align to TRBD1. From germline, CDR1 is SGHVS and CDR2 FNYEAQ. V shed 2 bases and J 5 bases; nucleotides not matched to a gene: 10. CDR3 size: 16 residues. This CDR3 reads CASSLPPGTGYHEQYF. CDR3 nucleotides: TGTGCCAGCAGCTTACCCCCCGGGACAGGGTACCACGAGCAGTACTTC.

V is TRBV5-6 and J is TRBJ2-5, with TRBD2 matching 7 bases. This CDR3 spans 15 amino acids. Losses at the gene ends were 1 base for V and 2 bases for J; bases not matched to a gene: 5. CDR1 SGHDT and CDR2 YYEEEE come from the germline V gene. CDR3 nucleotides: TGTGCCAGCAGCTTGCAGCGGGGCCTACAAGAGACCCAGTACTTC. It encodes CASSLQRGLQETQYF.

The rearrangement uses TRBV6-5 and TRBJ2-1; 7 bases map to TRBD2. V was pared by 7 bases and J by 6 bases, with 9 bases of the junction left unmatched. Germline CDR1 MNHEY, CDR2 SVGAGI. The CDR3 loop spans 14 amino acids. CDR3 sequence (DNA): TGTGCCAGCACCAAAGGACTAGGAGTCAATGAGCAGTTCTTC. Translating it yields CASTKGLGVNEQFF.

This chain joins TRBV27 and TRBJ2-7; TRBD1 aligns across 9 bases. Trimming removed 8 bases from V and 1 base from J; junction bases left unmatched: 3. CDR3 length: 13 residues. Per germline, CDR1 MNHEY and CDR2 SMNVEV (reference sequence). CDR3 DNA: TGTGCCAGCGCGGGGACAGGGTCCTACGAGCAGTACTTC. This gives the protein CASAGTGSYEQYF.

The CDR3 reads CASSPQGSGDYEQYF. The CDR3 bases are TGTGCCAGCAGCCCACAAGGAAGCGGGGATTACGAGCAGTACTTC. The rearrangement links TRBV5-4 to TRBJ2-7; 7 nucleotides line up with TRBD2. Germline assignment: CDR1 SGHNT and CDR2 YYREEE (reference sequence). The V gene end was trimmed by 4 bases and the J gene end by 4 bases; junction bases not matched to a gene: 11. The length of the CDR3 is 15 residues.

The chain recombines TRBV28 with TRBJ2-5; 7 bases are shared with TRBD1. Trimming removed 3 bases from V and 1 base from J; junction bases left unmatched: 17. The CDR3 spans 19 residues. Germline assignment: CDR1 MDHEN and CDR2 SYDVKM. This chain's CDR3 is CASSFTTKPGQRLQETQYF. The CDR3 bases are TGTGCCAGCAGTTTTACAACAAAACCGGGACAGAGACTCCAAGAGACCCAGTACTTC.

The chain joins TRBV7-6 to TRBJ2-2; the D is unclear. The CDR3 runs to 12 residues. Germline CDR1 and CDR2: SGHVS and FNYEAQ. Here the CDR3 DNA reads TGTGCAGGCAGAGCGAACACCGGGGAGCTGTTTTTT. The encoded protein is CAGRANTGELFF.

This sequence joins TRBV9 and TRBJ2-3, with 9 positions matching TRBD2. V lost 6 bases and J lost 4; bases outside the gene matches: 6. CDR3 length: 14 amino acids. Germline CDR1 and CDR2: SGDLS and YYNGEE. CDR3 DNA: TGTGCCAGCAATATCGGCGGGGGGGCAGATACGCAGTATTTT. This translates into CASNIGGGADTQYF.

The genes are TRBV28 and TRBJ1-5; no definite D call. CDR3 length: 15 amino acids. The V and J ends lost 0 bases and 0 bases respectively, with 6 bases between them. Germline V gene lookup returns CDR1 MDHEN and CDR2 SYDVKM. In DNA, the CDR3 is TGTGCCAGCAGTTTATGGGCGGATAGCAATCAGCCCCAGCATTTT. It yields the protein CASSLWADSNQPQHF.

A note on this clone: This same CDR3 is encoded by further DNA sequences in the sample. The J gene is TRBJ2-7, the V gene TRBV5-6; 10 bases are shared with TRBD1. This CDR3 is built from 14 residues. Germline CDR1 reads SGHDT; CDR2 reads YYEEEE. Trimming cost V 0 bases and J 4 bases; bases outside gene matches: 1. In DNA, the CDR3 is TGTGCCAGCAGCTTGGGACAGGGGGCGTACGAGCAGTACTTC. It codes for CASSLGQGAYEQYF.

V and J are TRBV5-6 and TRBJ1-1; D is perhaps TRBD1 (5 bases). The germline V and J ends were trimmed by 4 bases and 4 bases, with 11 bases remaining between them. Germline CDR1 and CDR2: SGHDT and YYEEEE. CDR3 length equals 13 residues. CDR3 DNA sequence: TGTGCCAGCAGCCCGATAGGGACCACTGAAGCTTTCTTT. It translates to CASSPIGTTEAFF.

On this clone itself: This same CDR3 is encoded by further DNA sequences in the sample. The V and J genes are TRBV9 and TRBJ2-7; D is unclear. The CDR3 is 14 residues long. V lost 0 bases to trimming and J lost 2 bases, with 9 bases between them. Germline V CDR1 and CDR2: SGDLS, YYNGEE. Here the CDR3 DNA reads TGTGCCAGCAGCGTAGGTGCGTCCACCTACGAGCAGTACTTC. Translated: CASSVGASTYEQYF.

The chain joins TRBV29-1 to TRBJ1-2, with TRBD1 matching over 9 bases. The CDR3 is 12 amino acids. Germline loops: CDR1 SQVTM, CDR2 ANQGSEA. V was clipped by 6 bases and J by 11 bases; unmatched bases: 10. CDR3 in amino acids: CSVPTGGPGYTF. In DNA, the CDR3 is TGCAGCGTCCCTACAGGGGGCCCAGGTTACACCTTC.

Regarding this clone: The sample carries other DNA sequences with the same CDR3. The chain carries TRBV30 and TRBJ2-7, with 11 bases matching TRBD1. The V gene end was trimmed by 8 bases and the J gene end by 3 bases; junction bases not matched to a gene: 0. The CDR3 consists of 11 residues. The germline CDR1 and CDR2 sequences are GTSNPN and SVGIG (reference sequence). As DNA, the CDR3 is TGTGCCGGGACAGGGGGCTACGAGCAGTACTTC. This translates into CAGTGGYEQYF.

The chain has TRBV4-1 and TRBJ2-1, with D perhaps matching TRBD1 (5 bases). The CDR3 extends over 13 amino acids. V was shortened by 2 bases and J by 7 bases, with 9 bases between the two germline ends. CDR1 and CDR2 (germline): MGHRA, YSYEKL. In DNA form, the CDR3 reads TGCGCCAGCAGCCAATCCCCAGGGAATGAGCAGTTCTTC. Its protein is CASSQSPGNEQFF.

A word on this clone: Other DNA sequences of this sample code for an identical CDR3. The CDR3 region has the DNA TGTGCCAGCAGTTTAGGGACTAGCGGAGGGGAGACCCAGTACTTC. This sequence encodes CASSLGTSGGETQYF. This chain connects TRBV27 to TRBJ2-5; the match to TRBD2 covers 11 bases. This CDR3 has 15 amino acids. CDR1 and CDR2 (germline): MNHEY, SMNVEV (reference sequence). With 2 bases clipped from V and 5 bases from J, the junction kept 4 bases outside the gene matches.

The chain has TRBV29-1 and TRBJ1-1; maybe TRBD1 (5 bases). In germline, CDR1 is SQVTM, CDR2 ANQGSEA. The ends were cut back, 6 bases at V and 4 bases at J, with 15 bases in the middle. The CDR3 extends over 13 amino acids. The CDR3 sequence is CSVGLGVGTEAFF. CDR3 nucleotide sequence: TGCAGCGTAGGCCTGGGGGTGGGCACTGAAGCTTTCTTT.

The CDR3 spells CASRSGTYAPYEQYF. In nucleotides, the CDR3 is TGTGCCAGCAGATCCGGGACATATGCGCCCTACGAGCAGTACTTC. The chain uses TRBV7-9 and TRBJ2-7, with TRBD1 as a possible D gene (6 bases). Germline CDR1 SEHNR, CDR2 FQNEAQ (reference sequence). The V end was cut by 6 bases, the J end by 2 bases, with 17 bases between. The CDR3 contains 15 residues.

The chain is built from TRBV6-5 and TRBJ1-5; D unresolved. CDR3 length: 14 amino acids. Trimming took off 5 bases at V and 8 bases at J, with 16 bases between the two ends. Germline CDR1 is MNHEY and CDR2 is SVGAGI. The CDR3: CASSDGKNVKPQHF. DNA for the CDR3: TGTGCCAGCAGTGACGGGAAAAACGTTAAGCCCCAGCATTTT.

This clone came up a few times. This chain joins TRBV5-1 and TRBJ2-7; D unresolved. Germline loops: CDR1 SGHRS, CDR2 YFSETQ. The CDR3 has 16 amino acids. V was shortened by 0 bases and J by 4 bases, with 17 bases between the two germline ends. CDR3 DNA: TGCGCCAGCAGCTTGGGTAGGCAGGCCAATCGTTACGAGCAGTACTTC. The encoded protein is CASSLGRQANRYEQYF.